The subject of this entry is one T cell receptor (beta chain). The germline V gene encodes CDR1 LNHDA and CDR2 SQIVND (reference sequence). After removal of 6 bases from V and 7 bases from J, the junction contained 11 bases not matched to a gene. The CDR3 is made up of 15 amino acids. The data are from a study of low-dose radiotherapy and immunotherapy resistance in tumors. In the study overall: Every two weeks, cyclophosphamide 200 mg/m2 was infused one day before radiation plus immunotherapy.

TRAV- and TRBV-specific primers primed first-strand cDNA, covering alpha and beta chains. TCRs underwent approximately 20 PCR cycles of amplification with a constant-region primer and V-primer adapter. Using its own MiXCR run on the reads, TCRdb lists one record per CDR3 protein. In the table there are 15,000 or so distinct CDR3 sequences, about half of which are singletons. The chain carries TRBV19 and TRBJ1-5; 8 positions match TRBD1. The sequence was obtained from a human donor with advanced metastatic prostate, ovarian, gallbladder or colorectal cancer (not recorded which). This table probably holds off-target reads from a library built for another chain. The CDR3 is CASSPGQGGWQPQHF. The CDR3 DNA follows: TGTGCCAGTAGCCCCGGACAGGGCGGGTGGCAGCCCCAGCATTTT.